Described below is a single TCR beta chain sequence and its context. What this receptor recognizes is not known. Base qualities are missing; no much larger clone stands one base away. This sample is drawn from a study of OX40 agonist ivuxolimab in advanced cancers. Describing the broader study: The costimulatory receptor OX40 (CD134) was targeted by ivuxolimab, a fully human IgG2 agonistic monoclonal antibody. Intravenous ivuxolimab was administered to patients every 2 weeks at six dose levels: 0.01, 0.1, 0.3, 1.5, 3 and 10 mg/kg. Patients were allowed to have had prior anti-PD-1, anti-PD-L1 or anti-CTLA-4 therapy, and 40% of the dose-escalation patients had been treated with checkpoint inhibitors. Of the roughly 53 patients in dose escalation, some 20 had hepatocellular carcinoma, some 15 had melanoma, 9 had renal cell carcinoma and 9 had head and neck cancer. The paper reports the monotherapy dose-escalation portion (N of about 47 patients) of the phase I ivuxolimab trial. Partial responses occurred in three dose-escalation patients, of whom one had hepatocellular carcinoma and two had cutaneous melanoma. In the dose-escalation cohort, 82.7% of patients were male, and the mean age was approximately 60 years, with a range of roughly 20 to 80. The point of sequencing TCRbeta in the periphery was to test whether ivuxolimab changed TCR sequence diversity and drove clonal T-cell expansion. Broad study findings and their caveats: On average, CD8+ T cells showed more expanded clones than CD4+ T cells after ivuxolimab. In the 0.1-3.0 mg/kg groups, partial responders had among the lowest normalized peripheral clonal expansion, particularly in CD8+ T cells. At doses of 0.1 to 3.0 mg/kg, clonal expansion of both CD4+ and CD8+ T cells in blood was seen between baseline and week 6. Antigen specificity was not determined for the clonally expanded peripheral T cells. Low levels of normalized T-cell clonal expansion were also seen in some nonresponding patients.

The trial excluded patients who had a history of autoimmune disease or who were on systemic immunosuppression. Peripheral blood for TCR sequencing was drawn from every dose cohort at baseline, at cycle 4 day 1 and at cycle 7 day 1. Samples were obtained from an open-label, multicenter, first-in-human phase I dose-escalation trial of ivuxolimab. Adults with locally advanced or metastatic melanoma, renal cell, hepatocellular, or head and neck squamous cell carcinoma were enrolled in the trial. Before TCR sequencing, CD4+ and CD8+ T cells were separately sorted from peripheral blood. Genomic DNA was isolated from the sorted cells so that the TCRbeta CDR3 region could be sequenced. The immunoSEQ Assay was used to sequence the TCRbeta CDR3 regions. TCRdb carries this immuneACCESS record with in-frame sequences only. Its versions omit some clonotypes, under half of them owing to an unresolved V gene in the studies checked, with the rest unexplained. The sample has roughly 80,000 clones on record, about 86% of them singletons. Approximately 2% of the sample is taken by the ten largest.

V and J lose 1 base and 8 bases, and a span of 5 bases separates them. Reading the germline V gene gives CDR1 SGHTA and CDR2 FQGNSA. The CDR3, cysteine through phenylalanine, is 12 amino acids long. The retained sequence is limited to the CDR3, 36 bases, with the frame set at the first base. The sequence joins TRBV7-2 to TRBJ1-4, with no confidently assigned D gene. This sequence originates from an adult with an advanced solid tumor such as melanoma, head and neck, liver or kidney cancer. The sequencing here drew on CD4+ or CD8+ T cells sorted from blood, taken in a trial of the OX40 agonist ivuxolimab. The nucleotides read TGTGCCAGCAGCTTAGGAAAAGAAAAACTGTTTTTT. Translation gives CASSLGKEKLFF.